What follows are 8 T cell receptor beta chains derived from one specimen sequenced in a study of shared clonotypes between healthy human individuals. Assay used: immunoSEQ multiplex PCR; TCRdb lists only in-frame clones, some missing. The sample contains around 980,000 clones, around 82% of which appear only once. The sequencing sample was made of memory CD4+ T cells from PBMCs. Subset defined: CD45RA-negative fraction. All receptors derive from a man between 18 and 29 years old in good health. Some clones in this sample may be carry-over from other donors' samples.

The DNA of the CDR3 is TGTGCCAGCAGTGTTTCTCGGAAGGGAGCCTACGAGCAGTACTTC. Its translation: CASSVSRKGAYEQYF. This sequence joins TRBV25-1 and TRBJ2-7, with D tentatively TRBD2 (5 bases). Germline V gives CDR1 MGHDK, CDR2 SYGVNS. Between the trimmed V and J ends, which lost 4 bases and 2 bases, there was a span of 15 bases. This CDR3 contains 15 residues.

This clone is a singleton in its sample. V usage is TRBV25-1 and J usage is TRBJ2-2; 9 bases fit TRBD1. Germline values: CDR1 MGHDK, CDR2 SYGVNS. This CDR3 comprises 16 residues. The V gene end was trimmed by 3 bases and the J gene end by 5 bases; junction bases not matched to a gene: 7. The CDR3 sequence is CASSDLGQGGTGELFF. CDR3 DNA: TGTGCCAGCAGTGATTTGGGACAGGGAGGGACCGGGGAGCTGTTTTTT.

The V and J genes are TRBV7-2 and TRBJ2-6, with D perhaps matching TRBD1 or TRBD2 (7 bases each). V dropped 10 bases and J dropped 2 bases, with 12 bases sitting between them. Germline CDR1 and CDR2: SGHTA and FQGNSA. The CDR3 spans 14 residues. The CDR3 DNA is TGTGCCACCCAGGGGGGGGCTGGGGCCAACGTCCTGACTTTC. This translates into CATQGGAGANVLTF.

The rearrangement links TRBV27 to TRBJ2-1, with D possibly matching TRBD2 (6 bases). There are 16 residues in the CDR3. The V end was cut by 2 bases, the J end by 2 bases, with 13 bases between. Germline V gene lookup returns CDR1 MNHEY and CDR2 SMNVEV (reference sequence). DNA of the CDR3: TGTGCCAGCAGTTTAGTCACCGGGAGTCCCTACAATGAGCAGTTCTTC. This sequence encodes CASSLVTGSPYNEQFF.

The chain has TRBV30 and TRBJ2-7; TRBD2 might be the D (5 bases). Germline values: CDR1 GTSNPN, CDR2 SVGIG (reference sequence). The CDR3 is 13 amino acids. V lost 3 bases, J lost 10 bases, and 19 bases lay in between. CDR3 sequence (DNA): TGTGCCTGGAGCCCGGACGATCGGGAAGAACAGTACTTC. This codes for CAWSPDDREEQYF.

The chain carries TRBV21-1 and TRBJ1-3. TRBV21-1 is labeled a pseudogene. This CDR3 spans 11 amino acids. CDR3 region: CASKVGNTIYF. The CDR3 DNA follows: TGTGCCAGCAAGGTCGGAAACACCATATATTTT.

This sequence joins TRBV7-9 and TRBJ2-7; the match to TRBD2 covers 12 bases. Looked up from germline, CDR1 is SEHNR and CDR2 is FQNEAQ (reference sequence). CDR3 length: 18 residues. The V segment lost 7 bases and the J segment 2 bases; nucleotides outside the gene matches: 15. CDR3 nucleotides: TGTGCCAGCACTTTTACCCCGCGACTAGCGGGAGCGGCCTACGAGCAGTACTTC. Translation: CASTFTPRLAGAAYEQYF.

The chain employs TRBV7-9 and TRBJ1-2; 9 bases fit TRBD1. This CDR3 spans 14 amino acids. Looked up from germline, CDR1 is SEHNR and CDR2 is FQNEAQ (reference sequence). With 4 bases clipped from V and 4 bases from J, the junction kept 4 bases outside the gene matches. The CDR3 is CASSSDRGPYGYTF. Written as DNA, the CDR3 is TGTGCCAGCAGCTCGGACAGGGGCCCCTATGGCTACACCTTC.